Each of the 7 T cell receptor beta chains below was sequenced from the same sample in a study of control samples from healthy donors and cancer patients. This table comes from immunoSEQ multiplex PCR, and its TCRdb copy is limited to in-frame clones, with some not included. The table has about 130,000 clones, 70% to 90% seen once. The material sequenced was blood. The receptors derive from a man aged 50 to 60 in good health.

This rearrangement joins TRBV13 to TRBJ2-2; D not certain. Trimming stripped 2 bases from V and 2 bases from J, with 9 bases between. CDR3 length equals 15 residues. CDR1 and CDR2 (germline): PRHDT, FYEKMQ (reference sequence). The CDR3, as DNA: TGTGCCAGCAGCTTAAGGGTCCCTAACACCGGGGAGCTGTTTTTT. Translation: CASSLRVPNTGELFF.

This clone appeared once. The chain is built from TRBV12-3 or TRBV12-4 and TRBJ1-6; D might be TRBD1 (5 bases). The CDR3 has 12 residues. Trimming left V 3 bases short and J 15 bases short, with 12 bases between. CDR3: CASSFGAVLLHF. CDR3 coding DNA: TGTGCCAGCAGTTTCGGGGCAGTTCTCCTCCACTTT.

This clone was detected only once. The rearrangement uses TRBV20-1 and TRBJ1-2; TRBD1 is a possible D gene (5 bases). Germline V gene data show CDR1 as DFQATT and CDR2 as SNEGSKA (reference sequence). V lost 3 bases, J lost 4 bases, and 15 bases lay in between. This CDR3 contains 14 residues. DNA for the CDR3: TGCAGTGCTAGTATCAGCGGGGCGGGCTATGGCTACACCTTC. Its translation is CSASISGAGYGYTF.

The chain couples TRBV3-1 (or the pseudogene TRBV3-2) to TRBJ2-2; no reliable D call. Trimming left V 1 base short and J 1 base short, with 13 bases between. Germline assignment: CDR1 LGHDT and CDR2 YNNKEL (reference sequence). CDR3 length equals 17 residues. The CDR3 DNA sequence: TGTGCCAGCAGCCAAGTCGTGCGTTGGGGGAACACCGGGGAGCTGTTTTTT. Encoded protein: CASSQVVRWGNTGELFF.

The chain couples TRBV6-1 to TRBJ1-2; TRBD1 matches at 8 bases. The CDR3 is made up of 15 amino acids. Per the germline V gene, CDR1 is MNHNS and CDR2 is SASEGT. V was pared by 0 bases and J by 10 bases, with 10 bases of the junction left unmatched. The CDR3 DNA is TGTGCCAGCAGTGAAGCGCTTGGACAGGGACGGGACTACACCTTC. This translates into CASSEALGQGRDYTF.

V gene TRBV5-6 combines with J gene TRBJ2-7, with D possibly matching TRBD2 (5 bases). The CDR3 extends over 12 amino acids. Between the trimmed V and J ends, which lost 4 bases and 6 bases, there was a span of 11 bases. Germline CDR1 SGHDT, CDR2 YYEEEE. In DNA, the CDR3 is TGTGCCAGCAGCCGCGGACTGCTCGAGCAGTACTTC. Its translation is CASSRGLLEQYF. The full variable domain, with the rest looked up from reference TRBV5-6 and TRBJ2-7, is DAGVTQSPTHLIKTRGQQVTLRCSPKSGHDTVSWYQQALGQGPQFIFQYYEEEERQRGNFPDRFSGHQFPNYSSELNVNALLLGDSALYLCASSRGLLEQYFGPGTRLTVT.

The rearrangement uses TRBV18 and TRBJ2-3, with TRBD2 matching over 10 bases. The CDR3 consists of 18 residues. Trimming removed 3 bases from V and 6 bases from J; junction bases left unmatched: 15. Germline loops: CDR1 KGHSH, CDR2 LQKENI. DNA for the CDR3: TGTGCCAGCTCACCCAAGAGCGGGGCTAGCGGGGGTCCGGATACGCAGTATTTT. Translated: CASSPKSGASGGPDTQYF. Complete variable domain (other parts from reference TRBV18 and TRBJ2-3): NAGVMQNPRHLVRRRGQEARLRCSPMKGHSHVYWYRQLPEEGLKFMVYLQKENIIDESGMPKERFSAEFPKEGPSILRIQQVVRGDSAAYFCASSPKSGASGGPDTQYFGPGTRLTVL.